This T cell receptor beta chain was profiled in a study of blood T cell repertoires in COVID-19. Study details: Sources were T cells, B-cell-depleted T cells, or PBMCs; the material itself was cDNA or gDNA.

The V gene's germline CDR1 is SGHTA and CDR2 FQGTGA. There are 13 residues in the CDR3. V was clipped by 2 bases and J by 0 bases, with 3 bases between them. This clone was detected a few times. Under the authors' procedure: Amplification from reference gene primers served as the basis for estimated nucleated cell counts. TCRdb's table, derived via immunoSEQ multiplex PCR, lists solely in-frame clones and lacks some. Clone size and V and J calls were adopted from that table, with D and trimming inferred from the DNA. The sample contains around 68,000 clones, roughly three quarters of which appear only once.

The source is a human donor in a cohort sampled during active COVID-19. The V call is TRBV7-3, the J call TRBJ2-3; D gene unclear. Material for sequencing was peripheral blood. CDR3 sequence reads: CASSLGSTDTQYF. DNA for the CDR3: TGTGCCAGCAGCTTAGGCAGCACAGATACGCAGTATTTT.